This T cell receptor beta chain emerged from a study of monozygotic twins with inflammatory bowel disease. With eight separate reactions per sample, the authors made cDNA. Template-switch reactions added UMIs with a 6-nucleotide sample barcode. TCRdb processed the 5' RACE reads again and assigns one entry to each CDR3 protein, with no DNA. Its table lists 300,000 to 450,000 distinct CDR3 sequences. About this clonotype: No antigen is known for it.

The CDR3 is made up of 15 amino acids. Study findings and constraints: Clonotype overlap with others was lower in IBD patients than in healthy twins, a difference that was greatest with disease activity.

Sequenced material: blood. This sequence originates from a human donor with ulcerative colitis or Crohn's disease, or a healthy co-twin of an affected twin (not recorded which). The V and J genes are TRBV12-3 or TRBV12-4 and TRBJ2-3; there is no DNA to check the TCRdb D call of TRBD2. Here the CDR3 reads CASTAGGLPTDTQYF.